This is a list of T cell receptor beta chains from one sample in a study of shared clonotypes between healthy human individuals. The method was immunoSEQ multiplex PCR; TCRdb's version includes in-frame clones alone and lacks a portion of them. The data contain approximately 700,000 clones, less than 80% of them seen just once; the ten biggest clones take up 1.5% to 2%. The sample was memory CD4+ T cells sorted from blood. These receptors all come from a woman younger than 45 in good health. Each CDR3 is given with its conserved first and last residue. A D gene is named only where the DNA matches it firmly. Size tells how often a clone was seen (once, few, many) or the class of an expanded clone, and some rows leave it out.

NA	TRBJ2-7	NA	TRBV11-1	CASSLGQGFLGPSSYEQYF	TGTGCCAGCAGCTTAGGCCAGGGATTCCTCGGCCCGAGCTCCTACGAGCAGTACTTC
NA	TRBJ2-5	NA	TRBV10-3	CAISDGPGPRETQYF	TGTGCCATCAGTGATGGCCCGGGGCCGAGGGAGACCCAGTACTTC
NA	TRBJ2-2	TRBD1	TRBV19	CASSIVGRGQGGELFF	TGTGCCAGTAGTATAGTGGGCAGGGGGCAAGGCGGGGAGCTGTTTTTT
NA	TRBJ1-3	NA	TRBV5-4	CASRTYSGNTIYF	TGTGCCAGCAGGACATACTCTGGAAACACCATATATTTT
NA	TRBJ2-5	TRBD2	TRBV5-6	CASSPTGLADAQETQYF	TGTGCCAGCAGCCCAACCGGACTAGCGGACGCTCAAGAGACCCAGTACTTC
NA	TRBJ1-2	TRBD1	TRBV29-1	CSVAGTDYGYTF	TGCAGCGTAGCAGGGACAGACTATGGCTACACCTTC
NA	TRBJ2-1	TRBD2	TRBV10-2	CASSDWGGLAGGSPYNEQFF	TGCGCCAGCAGTGATTGGGGGGGGCTAGCGGGAGGTAGTCCCTACAATGAGCAGTTCTTC
once	TRBJ1-4	NA	TRBV7-9	CASSHTDRIGGKLFF	TGTGCCAGCAGCCACACTGACCGGATTGGGGGAAAACTGTTTTTT
NA	TRBJ2-3	TRBD1	TRBV10-2	CASKSTGVGTDTQYF	TGCGCCAGCAAGTCGACAGGGGTCGGGACAGATACGCAGTATTTT
NA	TRBJ2-4	TRBD2	TRBV7-8	CASSSSGAILAGVKNIQYF	TGTGCCAGCAGCTCTAGTGGGGCTATACTAGCGGGAGTCAAAAACATTCAGTACTTC
NA	TRBJ2-2	NA	TRBV19	CASSPFPTASNTGELFF	TGTGCCAGTAGTCCATTCCCGACAGCTTCGAACACCGGGGAGCTGTTTTTT
NA	TRBJ2-5	TRBD2	TRBV4-1	CASSQTRLAGTETQYF	TGCGCCAGCAGCCAAACCAGGCTAGCGGGAACAGAGACCCAGTACTTC
NA	TRBJ2-5	TRBD2	TRBV2	CASSNGLEGTQYF	TGTGCCAGCAGTAACGGACTAGAGGGGACCCAGTACTTC
NA	TRBJ1-2	TRBD1	TRBV4-1	CASSQELKVAGGWGLYGYTF	TGCGCCAGCAGCCAAGAACTCAAGGTGGCAGGGGGCTGGGGTCTCTATGGCTACACCTTC
NA	TRBJ2-6	TRBD1	TRBV7-9	CASSLGQGAPGANVLTF	TGTGCCAGCAGCTTAGGCCAGGGGGCTCCTGGGGCCAACGTCCTGACTTTC
NA	TRBJ2-5	NA	TRBV10-3	CAISERDARKETQYF	TGTGCCATCAGTGAGCGGGACGCTAGGAAAGAGACCCAGTACTTC
NA	TRBJ2-7	TRBD1	TRBV4-1	CASSQENRDRGFEQYF	TGCGCCAGCAGCCAAGAGAACCGGGACAGGGGTTTCGAGCAGTACTTC
NA	TRBJ2-3	NA	TRBV4-1	CASSQGLQEREYF	TGCGCCAGCAGCCAAGGTCTACAGGAAAGGGAGTATTTT
few	TRBJ2-5	NA	TRBV5-1	CASSLVQETQYF	TGCGCCAGCAGCTTGGTTCAAGAGACCCAGTACTTC
NA	TRBJ2-1	NA	TRBV29-1	CSVLLGMEHNEQFF	TGCAGCGTTTTACTAGGGATGGAGCACAATGAGCAGTTCTTC
NA	TRBJ1-5	NA	TRBV27	CASTPRWRGTNQPQHF	TGTGCCAGCACCCCCAGGTGGCGCGGGACCAATCAGCCCCAGCATTTT